The entry below describes one TCR beta chain. It has no known antigen specificity. Base quality data are lacking; no much larger clone is found one base away. TCR CDR3 regions were amplified from genomic DNA by multiplex PCR using the deep immunoSEQ assay. Genomic DNA extracted from each cell subset was distributed evenly over all wells of several immunoSEQ 96-well plates, and each plate served as one replicate. Each replicate PCR for sorted subsets received about 200 ng genomic DNA, equal to some 32,000 T cell genomes. Purified libraries were measured with a Qubit 3.0 fluorometer, size-checked on a Bioanalyzer 2100, and measured again with the KAPA Library Quantification kit. Every immunoSEQ 96-well plate was sequenced on a dedicated single-read 150-cycle Illumina NextSeq 550 flow cell. The original methods were these. The immunoSEQ output contained only junctional sequences without quality scores, so filtering could not match that applied to full-length reads. To assign V/J genes and CDR3, sequences were annotated using PyIR, a Python wrapper for IgBLAST v1.9, with IMGT germline references. Any read was removed if the V/J assignment was weak (E-value above 1e-6), the CDR3 was missing, or the read contained stop codons, out-of-frame junctions, or ambiguous translated residues. V3J clonotypes were defined by identical inferred V gene, J gene, and CDR3 amino acid sequence. The percentage overlap between two repertoires was calculated by dividing the number of shared unique clonotypes by the size of the smaller repertoire. Three approaches were used to assess repertoire richness: RTK rarefaction, the Chao1 estimator, and Recon v2.1 estimates of unobserved clonotypes. Generation probabilities for all TCRbeta clonotypes obtained by the gDNA method from a handful of donors were computed using OLGA. Sourced from immuneACCESS, this table was stored by TCRdb with only in-frame sequences that have V and J called. A share of the clones is absent; for the studies checked, an unresolved V gene accounts for under half, and the remainder has no known explanation. From that table come the V and J calls and clone size; the DNA was used to work out D and trimming. In this sample the table shows around 2.5 million clones, approximately 93% of which occur a single time. The ten largest clones capture roughly 0.36% of the sample.

Trimming at the junction amounts to 3 bases on V and 11 bases on J, and the germline ends lie 15 bases apart. Its CDR3 holds 13 amino acids, cysteine through phenylalanine. Only the CDR3 part of the read is kept: 39 bases, read in frame from the first base. CDR1 and CDR2 are drawn from the germline V gene: SGDLS, YYNGEE. This entry is derived from a study of shared clonotypes between healthy human individuals (dated by TCRdb to the early 2020s). About the investigation overall: A few men and two women, aged 18 to 49 years, made up the cohort. The study deeply sequenced blood TCR repertoires of about five healthy adults to estimate repertoire size and the extent of clonotype sharing between individuals. Each donor's leukapheresis produced roughly between roughly 0.9 and 9 billion PBMCs. To increase sequencing depth and limit assay-specific biases, TCR repertoire library preparation and sequencing were carried out by different laboratories using diverse techniques. For each donor, CD4 naive and CD4 memory were each run on three plates, CD8 naive on two plates, and CD8 memory on one plate.

Findings and caveats that apply to the study as a whole: Higher generation probabilities were observed for clonotypes shared by all four sorted-subset donors than for non-shared clonotypes. Across four donors, roughly 5% of naive CD4, approximately 4% of naive CD8, 2% to 2.5% of memory CD4, and 0.4% to 0.45% of memory CD8 clonotypes were shared. Rarefaction of sorted-subset datasets indicated incomplete sequencing despite the large sequencing depth. Sampling was limited to blood, and TCR repertoires in tissue likely differ from TCR repertoires in blood. The genetic and exposure-history diversity represented was limited by the small number of donors. Estimated clonotype richness was generally larger for naive than for memory subsets. Based on pairwise subsampling, the degree of clonotype sharing among donors was expected to be affected by sequencing depth.

The donors were healthy, HIV-negative adults with no recently reported acute infections or vaccinations. All donors were Caucasian adults living in Nashville, Tennessee, USA. CD4+ T cells were enriched by magnetic negative selection, after which naive cells were positively selected on CD45RA and the negative fraction was taken as the memory subset. Blood was collected by leukapheresis, and PBMCs were isolated by Ficoll-Histopaque density gradient centrifugation and then cryopreserved in liquid nitrogen vapor phase. Analytical flow cytometry was used to check the purity and quantity of each magnetically sorted T cell population. Each sorted fraction had its genomic DNA isolated and then quantified by UV absorbance on a Nanodrop 2000c.

The sequenced sample was naive CD4+ T cells from PBMCs. The cell subset or site label here, explained by the study, means: CD45RA+ positively selected. The chain links TRBV9 with TRBJ2-1, with the D gene too uncertain to name. This receptor was identified in a man aged 18-30 years in good health. Some clones in this sample may be carry-over from other donors' samples. CDR3 region: CASSEPEGRKQFF. The sequenced DNA: TGTGCCAGCAGCGAGCCCGAAGGGCGTAAGCAGTTCTTC.